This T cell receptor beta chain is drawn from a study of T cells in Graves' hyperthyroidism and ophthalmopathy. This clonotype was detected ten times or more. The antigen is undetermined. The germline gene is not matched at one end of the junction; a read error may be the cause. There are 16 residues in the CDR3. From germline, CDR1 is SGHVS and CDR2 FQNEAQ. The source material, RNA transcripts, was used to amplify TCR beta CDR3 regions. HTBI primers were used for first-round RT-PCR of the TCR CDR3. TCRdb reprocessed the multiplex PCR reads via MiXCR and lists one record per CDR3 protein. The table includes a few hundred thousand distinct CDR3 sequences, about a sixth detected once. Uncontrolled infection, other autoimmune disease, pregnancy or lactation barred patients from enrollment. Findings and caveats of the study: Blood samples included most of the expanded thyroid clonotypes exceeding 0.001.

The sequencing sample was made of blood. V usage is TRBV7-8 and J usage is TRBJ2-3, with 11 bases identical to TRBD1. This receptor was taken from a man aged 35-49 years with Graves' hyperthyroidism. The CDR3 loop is CASSSAGQGAADTQYF. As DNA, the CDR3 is TGTGCCAGTAGCTCGGCAGGACAGGGGGCAGCAGATACGCAGTATTTT.